The following is a TCR beta chain sequence with its context. Its cognate antigen is unknown. Patients were excluded for autoimmune disease history or systemic immunosuppression. The study sampled blood at baseline, cycle 4 day 1, and cycle 7 day 1. Generated by immunoSEQ multiplex PCR, the TCRdb table keeps only in-frame clones and is missing some. Among around 20,000 clones listed, 70% to 80% were seen once. This sample is drawn from a study of OX40 agonist ivuxolimab in advanced cancers. Whole-study context: The eligibility criteria allowed prior anti-PD-1, anti-PD-L1 or anti-CTLA-4 therapy, and under 50% had some.

The V gene's germline CDR1 is SGHNT and CDR2 YENEEA. The CDR3 covers 18 residues. Trimming took 5 bases from V and 3 from J; bases not matched to a gene: 16. Study-level points and caveats: There were, on average, more expanded clones in CD8+ T cells than in CD4+.

Sequenced here: CD4+ or CD8+ T cells sorted from blood, sampled in a trial of the OX40 agonist ivuxolimab. The V gene is TRBV11-3, the J gene TRBJ2-3, with 8 bases that match TRBD2. The source of this sequence is an adult with an advanced solid tumor such as melanoma, head and neck, liver or kidney cancer. In DNA, the CDR3 is TGTGCCAGCAGCCCGGATTCCTTAGCGGGGCCTCAAACAGATACGCAGTATTTT. This codes for CASSPDSLAGPQTDTQYF.